This TCR beta chain stems from a study of cytomegalovirus exposure and HLA in healthy donors. Study conclusions and caveats: Sequences of the TCR beta chain were said to predict the HLA-A and HLA-B alleles of most subjects accurately.

V lost 9 bases, J lost 2 bases, and 4 bases stayed unmatched. CDR1 ENHRY and CDR2 SYGVKD come from the germline V gene. This CDR3 is built from 13 residues. To note about this clone: The antigen remains unidentified.

13 Jbeta primers and 60 Vbeta primers were used for the PCR. As processed by the authors: A later analysis counted 80 million or so unique TCR beta chains, 9.5 million to 12 million shared. The assay was immunoSEQ multiplex PCR, and TCRdb's table has in-frame clones only and misses some. D and trimming come from the DNA, and the V and J calls and clone size come from that table. The profile shows approximately 190,000 clones, about 70% of them singletons. Sequencing was done on a sample of PBMCs. The chain employs TRBV10-3 and TRBJ1-5, with 7 bases lining up with TRBD1. This TCR derives from a man aged 40-49 years in good health and CMV-seropositive. CDR3 coding DNA: TGTGCCATACAGGGGACGGGCAATCAGCCCCAGCATTTT. This gives the protein CAIQGTGNQPQHF.